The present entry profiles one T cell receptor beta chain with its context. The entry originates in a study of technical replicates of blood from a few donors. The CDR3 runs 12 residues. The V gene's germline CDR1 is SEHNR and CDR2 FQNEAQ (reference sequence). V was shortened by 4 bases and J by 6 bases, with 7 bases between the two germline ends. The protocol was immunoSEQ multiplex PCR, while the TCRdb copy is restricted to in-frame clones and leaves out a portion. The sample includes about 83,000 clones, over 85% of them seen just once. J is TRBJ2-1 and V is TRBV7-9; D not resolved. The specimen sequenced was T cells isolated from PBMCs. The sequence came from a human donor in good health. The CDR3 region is CASSWLVNEQFF. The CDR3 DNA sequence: TGTGCCAGCAGCTGGTTAGTCAATGAGCAGTTCTTC.